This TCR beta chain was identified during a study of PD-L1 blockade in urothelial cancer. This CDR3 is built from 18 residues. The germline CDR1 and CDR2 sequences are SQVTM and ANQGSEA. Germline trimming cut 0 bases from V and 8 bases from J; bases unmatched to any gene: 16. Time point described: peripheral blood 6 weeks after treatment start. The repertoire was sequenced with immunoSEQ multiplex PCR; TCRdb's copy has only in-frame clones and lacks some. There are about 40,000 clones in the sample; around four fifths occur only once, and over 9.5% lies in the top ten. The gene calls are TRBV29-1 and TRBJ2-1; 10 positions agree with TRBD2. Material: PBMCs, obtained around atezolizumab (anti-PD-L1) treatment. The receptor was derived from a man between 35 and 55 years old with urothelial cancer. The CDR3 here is CSVEDRGFGSGRADEQFF. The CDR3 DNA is TGCAGCGTTGAAGATCGCGGGTTCGGGAGCGGGAGGGCCGATGAGCAGTTCTTC.